This T cell receptor (beta chain) was captured in a study of identical twins. This clonotype was recorded a few times. The germline CDR1 and CDR2 sequences are DFQATT and SNEGSKA (reference sequence). Trimming took 0 bases from V and 1 from J, leaving 13 bases between them. The CDR3 runs 16 residues. TCRdb re-called the 5' RACE reads through MiXCR, storing one row per CDR3 protein. The sample lists more than 1.5 million distinct CDR3 sequences; under 35% were seen once. This chain links TRBV20-1 with TRBJ2-1; unclear D gene. The sequence came from a newborn girl in good health. The source material was cord blood. CDR3 amino acids: CSARDLPRYSYNEQFF. The CDR3 nucleotides read TGCAGTGCTAGAGATCTCCCGCGATATTCCTACAATGAGCAGTTCTTC.